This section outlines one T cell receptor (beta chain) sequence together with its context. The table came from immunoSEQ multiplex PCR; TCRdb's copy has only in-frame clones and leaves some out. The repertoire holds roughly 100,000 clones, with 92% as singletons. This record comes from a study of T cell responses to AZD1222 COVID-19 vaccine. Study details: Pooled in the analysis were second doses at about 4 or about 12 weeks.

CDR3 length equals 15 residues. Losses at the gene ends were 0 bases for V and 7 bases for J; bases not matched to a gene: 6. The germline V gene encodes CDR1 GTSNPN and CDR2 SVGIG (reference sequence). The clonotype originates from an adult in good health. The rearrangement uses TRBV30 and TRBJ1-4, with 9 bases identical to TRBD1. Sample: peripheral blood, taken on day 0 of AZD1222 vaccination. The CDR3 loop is CAWSVADRGTEKLFF. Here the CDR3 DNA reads TGTGCCTGGAGTGTAGCGGACAGGGGCACTGAAAAACTGTTTTTT.